The 32 T cell receptor beta chains in this list originate from one sample, sequenced in a study of cytomegalovirus exposure and HLA in healthy donors. The study ran its PCR with 60 Vbeta and 13 Jbeta primers. Only in-frame clones appear in the TCRdb table, and some are missing; sequencing was by immunoSEQ multiplex PCR. Recorded here are around 34,000 clones; the top ten clones represent under 2%. Sequenced input: PBMCs. The receptor set was obtained from a woman in her 40s in good health and CMV-seropositive.

The chain has TRBV29-1 and TRBJ1-1; possibly TRBD1 for D (6 bases). The CDR3 sequence is 15 residues long. Germline V gene data show CDR1 as SQVTM and CDR2 as ANQGSEA. Trimming stripped 4 bases from V and 2 bases from J, with 17 bases between. The CDR3 nucleotides read TGCAGCGTTGTGGGCGGGGGGGGCCCTAACACTGAAGCTTTCTTT. This codes for CSVVGGGGPNTEAFF.

This rearrangement joins TRBV7-8 to TRBJ2-2; D remains unclear. Germline loops: CDR1 SGHVS, CDR2 FQNEAQ. This CDR3 contains 14 residues. Trimming removed 0 bases at V and 5 bases at J, with 7 bases between. CDR3 residues: CASSLAPQTGELFF. CDR3 DNA: TGTGCCAGCAGCTTAGCGCCGCAGACCGGGGAGCTGTTTTTT.

The J gene is TRBJ2-1, the V gene TRBV7-2; no reliable D call. CDR1 and CDR2 from the germline V gene are SGHTA and FQGNSA. The V and J ends lost 0 bases and 7 bases respectively, with 13 bases between them. The CDR3 has 15 residues. DNA for the CDR3: TGTGCCAGCAGCTTAGCCCCCTCTCGCCAGAATGAGCAGTTCTTC. Translation: CASSLAPSRQNEQFF.

This chain joins TRBV11-1 and TRBJ1-1, with 7 bases that match TRBD1. Unmatched junction bases numbered 2, after V lost 5 bases and J lost 8 bases. The CDR3 runs 11 residues. In germline, CDR1 is SGHAT, CDR2 FQDESV (reference sequence). This CDR3 is CASSRDSEAFF. The CDR3 DNA is TGTGCCAGCAGCCGGGACAGCGAAGCTTTCTTT.

The chain's CDR3 is CASGRDLEKLFF. The CDR3, as DNA: TGTGCCAGCGGGAGGGACCTTGAAAAACTGTTTTTT. The chain links TRBV7-9 to TRBJ1-4, with D possibly matching TRBD1 (5 bases). Trimming took off 8 bases at V and 7 bases at J, with 11 bases between the two ends. Germline V gene data show CDR1 as SEHNR and CDR2 as FQNEAQ (reference sequence). The CDR3 length is 12 residues.

The V call is TRBV5-1, the J call TRBJ2-7; 9 bases match TRBD1. V shed 0 bases and J 1 base; nucleotides not matched to a gene: 2. The CDR3 spans 15 residues. The V gene's germline CDR1 is SGHRS and CDR2 YFSETQ. The CDR3 DNA is TGCGCCAGCAGCTTGGGGGGGACAGGGTCCTACGAGCAGTACTTC. Residues: CASSLGGTGSYEQYF.

The chain couples TRBV7-3 to TRBJ2-3, with D uncertain. The CDR3 runs to 15 residues. V lost 2 bases, J lost 4 bases, and 13 bases lay in between. Germline CDR1 reads SGHTA; CDR2 reads FQGTGA. CDR3 sequence: CASSLGLLEPDTQYF. The CDR3 coding sequence is TGTGCCAGCAGCTTAGGGCTTCTCGAGCCAGATACGCAGTATTTT.

The genes are TRBV19 and TRBJ1-5, with TRBD1 as a possible D gene (5 bases). Germline CDR1 and CDR2: LNHDA and SQIVND (reference sequence). The CDR3 runs to 14 residues. Trimming pared 2 bases from V and 5 bases from J, leaving 10 bases between. For the CDR3, the DNA is TGTGCCAGTAGTATATCAGGGTGGGATCAGCCCCAGCATTTT. This gives the protein CASSISGWDQPQHF.

The chain employs TRBV28 and TRBJ2-7; no definite D call. The germline gives CDR1 MDHEN, CDR2 SYDVKM. With 3 bases removed from V and 7 bases from J, the gap between germline ends came to 16 bases. The CDR3 length is 14 residues. The CDR3 protein is CASSFAQRRWEQYF. CDR3 nucleotides: TGTGCCAGCAGTTTTGCGCAGCGCCGGTGGGAGCAGTACTTC.

The CDR3 sequence is CASSPVFPLGQGGIGNTIYF. In DNA, the CDR3 is TGTGCCAGCTCACCCGTCTTTCCGTTGGGACAGGGGGGCATTGGAAACACCATATATTTT. The V call is TRBV18, the J call TRBJ1-3; 11 positions match TRBD1. The V gene end was trimmed by 3 bases and the J gene end by 3 bases; junction bases not matched to a gene: 16. The CDR3 sequence is 20 residues long. Germline CDR1 is KGHSH and CDR2 is LQKENI.

This sequence joins TRBV5-1 and TRBJ1-4; TRBD1 might be the D (6 bases). CDR3 length: 15 amino acids. The V and J ends lost 0 bases and 7 bases respectively, with 13 bases between them. Germline-derived CDR1 and CDR2 are SGHRS and YFSETQ. DNA of the CDR3: TGCGCCAGCAGCTTGGCCGGGGGGCTCTCTGAAAAACTGTTTTTT. Its protein is CASSLAGGLSEKLFF.

The V call is TRBV7-2, the J call TRBJ2-3; D is possibly TRBD1 (5 bases). Germline loops: CDR1 SGHTA, CDR2 FQGNSA. V dropped 4 bases and J dropped 3 bases, with 14 bases sitting between them. The CDR3 has 15 amino acids. CDR3 in DNA: TGTGCCAGCAGCTCCCGGACACCTGGAACAGATACGCAGTATTTT. Translation gives CASSSRTPGTDTQYF.

The chain combines TRBV28 with TRBJ2-7; the match to TRBD2 covers 7 bases. V lost 7 bases and J lost 7; bases outside the gene matches: 22. Germline CDR1 MDHEN, CDR2 SYDVKM. The CDR3 covers 17 residues. The CDR3 bases are TGTGCCAGCAACCCATTAAGGAGGAGCGGGACTGTGAGGGAGCAGTACTTC. Translation: CASNPLRRSGTVREQYF.

CDR3 in amino acids: CASSPAGADYGYTF. For the CDR3, the DNA is TGTGCCAGCAGCCCGGCGGGTGCGGACTATGGCTACACCTTC. This chain links TRBV7-9 with TRBJ1-2; no reliable D call. This CDR3 spans 14 amino acids. V lost 5 bases to trimming and J lost 3 bases, with 13 bases between them. Germline V CDR1 and CDR2: SEHNR, FQNEAQ (reference sequence).

The rearrangement uses TRBV19 and TRBJ2-5, with D maybe TRBD2 (5 bases). Between the trimmed V and J ends, which lost 5 bases and 5 bases, there was a span of 18 bases. The V gene's germline CDR1 is LNHDA and CDR2 SQIVND (reference sequence). The CDR3 contains 15 residues. CDR3 sequence: CASSGSSLGRETQYF. The CDR3 DNA reads as TGTGCCAGTAGTGGGTCTAGCCTCGGACGGGAGACCCAGTACTTC.

The CDR3 here is CASSPGQNTGELFF. The CDR3 bases are TGCGCCAGCAGCCCGGGACAGAACACCGGGGAGCTGTTTTTT. The chain has TRBV5-1 and TRBJ2-2, with D possibly TRBD1 on 6 matching bases. The V end was cut by 4 bases, the J end by 1 base, with 8 bases between. Germline-derived CDR1 and CDR2 are SGHRS and YFSETQ. This CDR3 is 14 amino acids long. The full variable domain, with the rest looked up from reference TRBV5-1 and TRBJ2-2, is KAGVTQTPRYLIKTRGQQVTLSCSPISGHRSVSWYQQTPGQGLQFLFEYFSETQRNKGNFPGRFSGRQFSNSRSEMNVSTLELGDSALYLCASSPGQNTGELFFGEGSRLTVL.

The chain uses TRBV9 and TRBJ2-1, with D maybe TRBD1 (5 bases). Trimming pared 0 bases from V and 8 bases from J, leaving 6 bases between. The CDR3 length is 12 residues. CDR1 and CDR2 from the germline V gene are SGDLS and YYNGEE. The CDR3 loop reads CASSVATDEQFF. The DNA for the CDR3 is TGTGCCAGCAGCGTAGCGACAGATGAGCAGTTCTTC.

The rearrangement uses TRBV4-1 and TRBJ1-4, with TRBD1 matching over 7 bases. V shed 1 base, J shed 7 bases, and the junction held 9 bases outside the gene matches. From germline, CDR1 is MGHRA and CDR2 YSYEKL. The CDR3 sequence is 16 residues long. The CDR3 region has the DNA TGCGCCAGCAGCCAAGCCATGGACAGGACTCGTGAAAAACTGTTTTTT. Its translation: CASSQAMDRTREKLFF.

This rearrangement joins TRBV6-5 to TRBJ2-7; TRBD1 is a possible D gene (5 bases). In germline, CDR1 is MNHEY, CDR2 SVGAGI. Trimming pared 8 bases from V and 1 base from J, leaving 15 bases between. This CDR3 has 14 amino acids. The DNA for the CDR3 is TGTGCCAGCTATCGACAGATCGCTTCCTACGAGCAGTACTTC. It specifies CASYRQIASYEQYF.

CDR3 sequence: CASSYRGQGNYGYTF. The DNA for the CDR3 is TGTGCCAGCAGTTACCGGGGACAGGGGAACTATGGCTACACCTTC. The rearrangement uses TRBV6-5 and TRBJ1-2; 10 nucleotides agree with TRBD1. J gave up 2 bases and V 2 bases, and 2 bases lay outside the gene matches. The V gene's germline CDR1 is MNHEY and CDR2 SVGAGI. The CDR3 totals 15 residues.

The rearrangement uses TRBV5-1 and TRBJ1-1, with no clear D. This CDR3 is 14 amino acids long. Between the trimmed V and J ends, which lost 2 bases and 1 base, there was a span of 9 bases. Germline values: CDR1 SGHRS, CDR2 YFSETQ. CDR3 in amino acids: CASSFVAANTEAFF. The DNA of the CDR3 is TGCGCCAGCAGCTTTGTTGCGGCGAACACTGAAGCTTTCTTT.

The chain recombines TRBV9 with TRBJ1-4; no clear D gene. This CDR3 comprises 15 residues. The germline V gene encodes CDR1 SGDLS and CDR2 YYNGEE. V was pared by 0 bases and J by 8 bases, with 14 bases between. In nucleotides, the CDR3 is TGTGCCAGCAGCGTAGGGCAAACCAGAGGCGAAAAACTGTTTTTT. It translates to CASSVGQTRGEKLFF.

The chain couples TRBV7-3 to TRBJ2-6, with D tentatively TRBD1 (5 bases). Trimming removed 5 bases at V and 0 bases at J, with 11 bases between. This CDR3 has 16 amino acids. CDR1 and CDR2 from the germline V gene are SGHTA and FQGTGA. The CDR3 DNA is TGTGCCAGCAGCCCCCCCAGGGTCTCTGGGGCCAACGTCCTGACTTTC. Its protein product is CASSPPRVSGANVLTF.

The chain recombines TRBV30 with TRBJ2-2, with 8 bases fitting TRBD2. Looked up from germline, CDR1 is GTSNPN and CDR2 is SVGIG (reference sequence). V gave up 4 bases and J gave up 4 bases; unmatched junction bases: 8. This CDR3 comprises 15 residues. Here the CDR3 reads CAWTAWAGGTGELFF. CDR3 nucleotide sequence: TGTGCCTGGACCGCTTGGGCGGGGGGCACCGGGGAGCTGTTTTTT.

The chain joins TRBV28 to TRBJ2-1, with D maybe TRBD2 (5 bases). CDR1 MDHEN and CDR2 SYDVKM come from the germline V gene. CDR3 length equals 14 residues. Trimming removed 5 bases at V and 7 bases at J, with 15 bases between. For the CDR3, the DNA is TGTGCCAGCAGTCTCGGCCTAGCTGAGAATGAGCAGTTCTTC. Translation: CASSLGLAENEQFF.

The V call is TRBV5-8, the J call TRBJ2-3, with 7 nucleotides matching TRBD1. The CDR3 consists of 15 residues. Germline V CDR1 and CDR2: SGHTS, YDEGEE. Unmatched junction bases numbered 7, after V lost 4 bases and J lost 2 bases. The CDR3 region is CASSLKGTATDTQYF. DNA of the CDR3: TGTGCCAGCAGCCTCAAGGGGACAGCCACAGATACGCAGTATTTT.

This chain uses TRBV6-5 with TRBJ2-5; 7 nucleotides match TRBD2. Germline loops: CDR1 MNHEY, CDR2 SVGAGI. This CDR3 has 15 amino acids. The trim removed 0 bases at V and 7 bases at J, leaving 8 bases unmatched. The CDR3 region has the DNA TGTGCCAGCAGTTACTCGGGGGAGGGGTGGGGGACCCAGTACTTC. Translation: CASSYSGEGWGTQYF.

This chain links TRBV7-9 with TRBJ1-4; the D gene is possibly TRBD1 (5 bases). V lost 5 bases to trimming and J lost 3 bases, with 13 bases between them. The length of the CDR3 is 15 residues. Germline values: CDR1 SEHNR, CDR2 FQNEAQ (reference sequence). The CDR3 DNA reads TGTGCCAGCAGCGCCCCAGGGAAGGCTAATGAAAAACTGTTTTTT. This codes for CASSAPGKANEKLFF.

V is TRBV9 and J is TRBJ1-5; D ambiguous. The CDR3 totals 15 residues. Germline CDR1 reads SGDLS; CDR2 reads YYNGEE. The V and J ends lost 0 bases and 3 bases respectively, with 10 bases between them. The CDR3 region is CASSVGAQPNQPQHF. The CDR3 DNA is TGTGCCAGCAGCGTAGGTGCACAGCCCAATCAGCCCCAGCATTTT.

The chain uses TRBV9 and TRBJ2-5, with TRBD2 identical over 9 bases. CDR3 length equals 14 residues. CDR1 and CDR2 (germline): SGDLS, YYNGEE. J was trimmed by 2 bases and V by 7 bases; bases with no gene match: 6. CDR3 residues: CASDLSGRQETQYF. The DNA of the CDR3 is TGTGCCAGCGACCTTAGCGGGAGACAAGAGACCCAGTACTTC.

This chain links TRBV7-6 with TRBJ1-1; D perhaps matches TRBD1 (5 bases). With 1 base removed from V and 2 bases from J, the gap between germline ends came to 8 bases. The length of the CDR3 is 14 residues. CDR1 SGHVS and CDR2 FNYEAQ come from the germline V gene. CDR3 nucleotide sequence: TGTGCCAGCAGCTTAGGGGGGGGTAACACTGAAGCTTTCTTT. Protein product: CASSLGGGNTEAFF.

The chain carries TRBV4-3 and TRBJ2-1; 7 bases map to TRBD2. V shed 0 bases and J 3 bases; nucleotides not matched to a gene: 8. The CDR3 loop spans 17 amino acids. Looked up from germline, CDR1 is LGHNA and CDR2 is YSLEER. CDR3 region: CASSQDLGGGSYNEQFF. DNA of the CDR3: TGCGCCAGCAGCCAAGATCTAGGTGGCGGGAGCTACAATGAGCAGTTCTTC.